This paragraph reports one T cell receptor beta chain. The target antigen is unknown. The sample belongs to a study of persistence of HIV-infected CD4 T cells. Germline CDR1 is MNHEY and CDR2 is SMNVEV (reference sequence). The CDR3 contains 15 residues. V lost 6 bases, J lost 6 bases, and 8 bases stayed unmatched. This nonspecific control used anti-CD3/anti-CD28 bead stimulation of CD4+ T cells. Responding CD4+ T cells were sorted by upregulation of both CD40 ligand and CD69. Anti-CD28/CD49d costimulation, CD40-blocking antibody and enfuvirtide were given to CD8-depleted PBMCs for 18 hours. This was the immunoSEQ version 4 assay in survey mode. The repertoire was sequenced with immunoSEQ multiplex PCR; TCRdb's copy has only in-frame clones and lacks some. The sample has 40,000 to 55,000 clones, just under 90% seen once.

This TCR was recovered from an adult woman with HIV who was CMV-seropositive. Material: CD4+ T cells sorted from PBMCs after approximately 20-hour stimulation, obtained from a patient who received antiretroviral therapy. The rearrangement links TRBV27 to TRBJ1-6; 7 bases align to TRBD1. CDR3 nucleotide sequence: TGTGCCAGCAGCTACAGGGGATTCGGTAATTCACCCCTCCACTTT. Encoded protein: CASSYRGFGNSPLHF.